The present T cell receptor (beta chain) was sequenced within a study of blood T cell repertoires in COVID-19. Study-level information: The United States, Italy and Spain supplied acute and convalescent COVID-19 samples. PBMCs, B-cell-depleted T cells, or T cells were the source of the cDNA or gDNA that made up the material.

V was trimmed by 7 bases and J by 0 bases, leaving 18 bases between them. The germline V gene encodes CDR1 SGHAT and CDR2 FQNNGV. The CDR3 covers 17 residues. TCRdb's copy holds only in-frame clones and misses some; the assay was immunoSEQ multiplex PCR. Among 130,000 to 150,000 clones, around nine tenths were seen once, and the ten largest hold roughly 4%. The material sequenced was peripheral blood. V is TRBV11-2 and J is TRBJ2-2, with D maybe TRBD2 (6 bases). This receptor was taken from a woman aged 40 to 55 with acute or convalescent COVID-19. CDR3 bases: TGTGCCAGCACCTCCTTAGCGGCCAGACCGAACACCGGGGAGCTGTTTTTT. The encoded protein is CASTSLAARPNTGELFF. Together with reference TRBV11-2 and TRBJ2-2, the CDR3 gives the full variable domain: EAGVAQSPRYKIIEKRQSVAFWCNPISGHATLYWYQQILGQGPKLLIQFQNNGVVDDSQLPKDRFSAERLKGVDSTLKIQPAKLEDSAVYLCASTSLAARPNTGELFFGEGSRLTVL.